The 16 T cell receptor beta chains given below trace back to one sample, sequenced in a study of T cell repertoires in cytomegalovirus infection. Using its own MiXCR run on the reads, TCRdb lists one record per CDR3 protein. The sample lists roughly 640,000 distinct CDR3 sequences, 20% to 25% occurring once. The sample was CD8+ T cells from PBMCs. The receptors originated from a human donor in good health (CMV status not recorded). Some clones in this sample may be carry-over from other donors' samples.

This clonotype has a handful of counts. The V and J genes are TRBV28 and TRBJ2-5, with a possible D match to TRBD1 (6 bases). Trimming removed 5 bases from V and 2 bases from J, with 15 bases in between. This CDR3 is 15 amino acids long. Germline V lookup: CDR1 MDHEN, CDR2 SYDVKM. CDR3 sequence reads: CASSDPGQGQETQYF. The DNA of the CDR3 is TGTGCCAGCAGTGATCCGGGACAAGGACAAGAGACCCAGTACTTC.

The CDR3 sequence is CASSQGTVKETQYF. The DNA of the CDR3 is TGTGCCAGCAGCCAGGGGACAGTTAAAGAGACCCAGTACTTC. The rearrangement uses TRBV7-9 and TRBJ2-5; TRBD1 matches 7 bases. The J segment lost 3 bases and the V segment lost 5 bases, leaving 6 bases of the junction unmatched. This CDR3 is built from 14 residues. Germline CDR1 reads SEHNR; CDR2 reads FQNEAQ (reference sequence).

This clonotype was counted a few times. This sequence joins TRBV14 and TRBJ2-3; the match to TRBD2 covers 8 bases. The CDR3 length is 13 residues. With 6 bases clipped from V and 8 bases from J, the junction kept 7 bases outside the gene matches. CDR1 and CDR2 (germline): SGHDN, FVKESK. The chain's CDR3 is CASSHSGLATQYF. CDR3 DNA sequence: TGTGCCAGCAGTCACAGCGGACTAGCTACGCAGTATTTT.

The CDR3 region is CASSLLAGTTLNTGELFF. CDR3 sequence (DNA): TGTGCCAGCAGTTTACTAGCGGGGACGACATTGAACACCGGGGAGCTGTTTTTT. The chain uses TRBV27 and TRBJ2-2; 9 bases align to TRBD2. Trimming removed 2 bases from V and 1 base from J; junction bases left unmatched: 8. Germline V gene lookup returns CDR1 MNHEY and CDR2 SMNVEV (reference sequence). The length of the CDR3 is 18 residues.

The table lists this clonotype with many counts. The genes are TRBV7-9 and TRBJ1-1; perhaps TRBD1 as D (5 bases). With 7 bases removed from V and 0 bases from J, the gap between germline ends came to 18 bases. The germline V gene has CDR1 SEHNR and CDR2 FQNEAQ (reference sequence). The CDR3 contains 16 residues. CDR3 sequence (DNA): TGTGCCAGCACCACGGGGGGGATGAGCATGAACACTGAAGCTTTCTTT. Protein sequence: CASTTGGMSMNTEAFF.

In this sample, this clonotype turned up a few times. The V call is TRBV14, the J call TRBJ2-2; no clear D gene. Germline V lookup: CDR1 SGHDN, CDR2 FVKESK. The CDR3 sequence is 14 residues long. V lost 1 base to trimming and J lost 9 bases, with 12 bases between them. CDR3 sequence: CASSQAPFGWELFF. The CDR3 DNA is TGTGCCAGCAGCCAAGCCCCCTTCGGATGGGAGCTGTTTTTT.

This clonotype was seen ten or more times. V is TRBV24-1 and J is TRBJ2-3; D is perhaps TRBD1 or TRBD2 (5 bases each). This CDR3 comprises 13 residues. Germline V lookup: CDR1 KGHDR, CDR2 SFDVKD. Trimming removed 4 bases at V and 6 bases at J, with 10 bases between. Written as DNA, the CDR3 is TGTGCCACCAGTGACCGGTGGGGGGATACGCAGTATTTT. Translation gives CATSDRWGDTQYF.

The V and J genes are TRBV2 and TRBJ2-7; 8 nucleotides align to TRBD1. V lost 7 bases and J lost 4; bases outside the gene matches: 6. This CDR3 region has 13 residues. In germline, CDR1 is SNHLY, CDR2 FYNNEI. The CDR3 sequence: CASKGTGTYEQYF. The CDR3 region has the DNA TGTGCCAGCAAAGGGACAGGAACGTACGAGCAGTACTTC.

As to this clonotype: A read error may explain this, as a much larger clone is one base away. CDR3: CASSSRLVGEQFF. CDR3 in DNA: TGTGCCAGCAGCTCTCGCTTAGTGGGGGAGCAGTTCTTC. V and J are TRBV7-9 and TRBJ2-1; D is uncertain. This CDR3 region has 13 residues. V dropped 4 bases and J dropped 10 bases, with 14 bases sitting between them. Germline CDR1 is SEHNR and CDR2 is FQNEAQ (reference sequence). The complete variable domain, with remaining parts taken from reference TRBV7-9 and TRBJ2-1, reads DTGVSQNPRHKITKRGQNVTFRCDPISEHNRLYWYRQTLGQGPEFLTYFQNEAQLEKSRLLSDRFSAERPKGSFSTLEIQRTEQGDSAMYLCASSSRLVGEQFFGPGTRLTVL.

This clonotype was seen ten or more times. In nucleotides, the CDR3 is TGTGCCAGCAGCTTAGAGTTATCGGGAGGGAGCGAAATAGATGGCTACACCTTC. Translation gives CASSLELSGGSEIDGYTF. The gene calls are TRBV7-2 and TRBJ1-2; D call uncertain. V lost 1 base and J 6 bases, leaving 24 bases between the germline ends. CDR1 and CDR2 (germline): SGHTA, FQGNSA. This CDR3 region has 18 residues.

This clonotype has a handful of counts. The CDR3 DNA reads TGTGCCAGCAGCGCCGGGACTAGCGGGGGGTCCTACGAGCAGTACTTC. This translates into CASSAGTSGGSYEQYF. V and J are TRBV2 and TRBJ2-7; 15 bases match TRBD2. The trim removed 6 bases at V and 1 base at J, leaving 4 bases unmatched. Looked up from germline, CDR1 is SNHLY and CDR2 is FYNNEI. The CDR3 spans 16 residues.

The chain combines TRBV6-5 with TRBJ2-7; TRBD1 might be the D (6 bases). The CDR3 extends over 13 amino acids. Between the trimmed V and J ends, which lost 8 bases and 6 bases, there was a span of 17 bases. Per germline, CDR1 MNHEY and CDR2 SVGAGI. Here the CDR3 DNA reads TGTGCCAGCGGATCCGTACAGGGCAGCGAGCAGTACTTC. This sequence encodes CASGSVQGSEQYF.

This clonotype came up once. At one end, the junction sequence differs from germline, possibly due to a read error. The chain joins TRBV6-6 to TRBJ2-1; no clear D. The CDR3 is 16 amino acids. CDR1 is MNHNY, CDR2 SVGAGI, per germline (reference sequence). The CDR3 DNA is TGTGCCAGCACTCGCTCTGGGGTGAGCTCCTACACTGAGCAGTTCTTC. Translation: CASTRSGVSSYTEQFF.

The chain employs TRBV20-1 and TRBJ2-7; 12 bases agree with TRBD2. V was clipped by 0 bases and J by 4 bases; unmatched bases: 4. The CDR3 sequence is 15 residues long. CDR1 DFQATT and CDR2 SNEGSKA come from the germline V gene (reference sequence). The CDR3 loop reads CSAREPSGGGYEQYF. The CDR3 nucleotides read TGCAGTGCTAGAGAGCCTAGCGGGGGGGGTTACGAGCAGTACTTC.

The V gene is TRBV14, the J gene TRBJ2-7; D is uncertain. The CDR3 length is 13 residues. With 1 base removed from V and 1 base from J, the gap between germline ends came to 5 bases. Germline values: CDR1 SGHDN, CDR2 FVKESK. The CDR3 loop reads CASSQVYSYEQYF. CDR3 DNA sequence: TGTGCCAGCAGCCAAGTCTATTCCTACGAGCAGTACTTC.

The chain carries TRBV6-5 and TRBJ2-1, with 11 positions matching TRBD2. Germline V CDR1 and CDR2: MNHEY, SVGAGI. This CDR3 contains 15 residues. The J segment lost 4 bases and the V segment lost 4 bases, leaving 3 bases of the junction unmatched. The CDR3 coding sequence is TGTGCCAGCAGTTGGATAGCGGGGGGGTACAATGAGCAGTTCTTC. Protein product: CASSWIAGGYNEQFF.